The TCR beta chain described here comes from a study of cytomegalovirus exposure and HLA in healthy donors. PCR primers comprised 60 Vbeta and 13 Jbeta primers. Sequencing used immunoSEQ multiplex PCR; TCRdb keeps in-frame clones, though not all of them. The sample comprises under 200,000 clones, roughly 70% of which are singletons, and about 2.9% rests with the top ten. This clone showed up just a few times. The V gene's germline CDR1 is MNHEY and CDR2 SVGAGI. Unmatched junction bases numbered 8, after V lost 5 bases and J lost 6 bases. The CDR3 totals 15 residues. The chain links TRBV6-5 to TRBJ2-7, with 12 bases lining up with TRBD2. Sequenced: PBMCs. This clonotype was obtained from a woman aged 35 to 49 in good health and CMV-seropositive. Here the CDR3 DNA reads TGTGCCAGCAGTCAACAACTAGCGGGAGGAGGCGAGCAGTACTTC. Protein sequence: CASSQQLAGGGEQYF.